Sequencing of this T cell receptor (beta chain) was carried out in a study of T cells in Graves' hyperthyroidism and ophthalmopathy (dated 2019 in TCRdb). Describing the broader study: Peripheral blood was collected at initial diagnosis, before any treatment. To identify TCR V-J signatures that set the groups apart, the researchers used a discovery cohort of 90 to 100 patients, made up of roughly 45 with Graves' ophthalmopathy and 55 to 65 with stable Graves' hyperthyroidism. Prospective prediction of ophthalmopathy was tested in an independent validation cohort consisting of some 20 hyperthyroidism patients and approximately 16 patients who later progressed to ophthalmopathy. For training and testing, the 95 to 100 patients in the discovery cohort were randomly divided in a 7:3 ratio. Thyroid tissue and blood T-cell repertoires from more than five Graves' hyperthyroidism patients were also compared in the study. After blood sampling, hyperthyroidism patients were treated with methimazole at a starting dose of 30 mg daily, and ophthalmopathy patients were treated with high-dose intravenous methylprednisolone. The paper reports TCR Vbeta CDR3 sequencing of about 140 peripheral blood samples: around 45 ophthalmopathy, around 80 hyperthyroidism and around 17 progressor patients.

Amplification of TCR beta CDR3 regions was carried out from RNA transcripts. For the first round of RT-PCR on the TCR CDR3, the HTBI primer set was used together with the Qiagen OneStep RT-PCR kit. Libraries were constructed in a second round of multiplex PCR, after which size selection and purification were performed. The libraries were sequenced on an Illumina HiSeq2000 using paired-end 100 bp reads. On the study's bioinformatics: SOAPnuke was used to process the raw data, throwing out any read that contained adapters or uncalled bases, had a mean Phred below 15, or lacked an exact constant-primer or identifier match. High-quality paired reads were merged with COPE v1.2.5, and unique nucleotide sequences were defined as clonotypes. MiTCR v1.1 was used to align the clonotypes against IMGT TRBV, TRBD and TRBJ reference segments. Only V-J combinations with frequency above 0.0001, covering 99.2% of repertoires, were analysed. The TCS score was defined as the ratio of F50 (clonal expansion) to E x V (chaos), calculated using BLOSUM62-based TCRdist between CDR3 peptides within each V-J. Welch's t-statistics and random forest reduced several hundred V-J features to roughly 13, which were used in a naive Bayes classifier (R e1071). The public reads were reanalyzed by TCRdb: fastp trimming at Q25, MiXCR alignment, in-frame beta chains only. Under each unique CDR3 protein, matching rows form one entry showing the most common genes and DNA. These V and J calls originate from TCRdb's pipeline instead of the authors' own analysis. This sample has 400,000 to 450,000 distinct CDR3 sequences in its table, and over 12% of those were observed once. The ten largest clones represent roughly 13% of the sample.

General study outcomes and caveats: Most expanded thyroid clonotypes (frequency above 0.001) were also detected in blood, suggesting blood repertoires may reflect thyroid immune responses. In validation, progression to ophthalmopathy was predicted by the model with 70.59% sensitivity and nearly 75% specificity, a median of about 6 months before onset. No statistical method was used to set the sample size in advance, and investigators knew the group allocation. A 13 V-J signature model separated ophthalmopathy from stable hyperthyroidism, with about 90% sensitivity and about 81% specificity in cross-validation and 80%/75% in testing.

In the ophthalmopathy patients, disease was moderately to severely active, with a Clinical Activity Score of 3 or more, a NOSPECS grade of 4 or more, and a duration of less than 3 months. The study excluded patients with uncontrolled infections, other autoimmune diseases, pregnancy or lactation. Clinical symptoms, serum thyroxine and TRAb, thyroid ultrasound, and orbital computed tomography formed the basis for the diagnoses. PBMCs were isolated from about 10 ml of fresh peripheral blood by Ficoll-Paque density gradient centrifugation. Total RNA was extracted with Trizol reagent, and quality was checked on an Agilent 2100 Bioanalyzer. Regarding this clonotype: This clone's antigen is unknown. Being one base from a much bigger clone, this may be a read error. As the CDR3 is not closed by the conserved phenylalanine or tryptophan, this likely results from a read error.

This clonotype was sampled from a man aged 18-30 years with Graves' ophthalmopathy. What was sequenced was blood.

The DNA sequence is given as TGTGCCACCAGTGATACGGGACAGGGTGGCACTGAAGCTTTCCTT. Its translation is CATSDTGQGGTEAFL. Recombination linked TRBV24-1 to TRBJ1-1, with 9 central nucleotides matching TRBD1. Ends trimmed: V by 3 bases, J by 4 bases; bases unmatched to a gene: 5. CDR1 and CDR2, looked up from the germline V gene, are KGHDR and SFDVKD. The CDR3 spans 15 amino acids, including both terminal residues. Here the CDR3 DNA is all that survives: 45 bases in frame from base 1.